This T cell receptor (beta chain) is from a study of OX40 agonist ivuxolimab in advanced cancers. Study as a whole: Past anti-PD-1, anti-PD-L1 or anti-CTLA-4 therapy was accepted, and approximately 40% had received some. Three patients showed partial responses: one hepatocellular carcinoma and two cutaneous melanoma cases. General study results and limits: Undetermined was the antigen specificity of the expanded peripheral T cells.

Assay used: immunoSEQ multiplex PCR; TCRdb lists only in-frame clones, some missing. The table lists 77,000 or so clones, about nine tenths of them singletons, with 1.5% to 2% in the top ten. Concerning this clone itself: Antigen unknown.

CDR1 is MDHEN, CDR2 SYDVKM, per germline. With 5 bases clipped from V and 9 bases from J, the junction kept 17 bases outside the gene matches. This CDR3 has 17 residues. The chain employs TRBV28 and TRBJ2-2; 8 nucleotides line up with TRBD1. The specimen was CD4+ or CD8+ T cells sorted from blood, collected in a trial of the OX40 agonist ivuxolimab. This receptor was taken from an adult with an advanced solid tumor such as melanoma, head and neck, liver or kidney cancer. The CDR3 nucleotides are TGTGCCAGCAGTCCCGCCGGGACAGGCATCCTTGGTTGGGAGCTGTTTTTT. It is translated as CASSPAGTGILGWELFF. Full variable domain (remainder filled in from reference TRBV28 and TRBJ2-2): DVKVTQSSRYLVKRTGEKVFLECVQDMDHENMFWYRQDPGLGLRLIYFSYDVKMKEKGDIPEGYSVSREKKERFSLILESASTNQTSMYLCASSPAGTGILGWELFFGEGSRLTVL.